This entry describes one T cell receptor beta chain. Original processing methods: Reference gene primers were amplified, and this amplification served to estimate nucleated cell counts. The data were produced by immunoSEQ multiplex PCR, yet TCRdb's version contains in-frame clones alone and is incomplete. V and J calls and clone size are given by that table; D and trimming were obtained from the DNA. The sample consists of approximately 270,000 clones, around 92% of them appearing once. The data belong to a study of blood T cell repertoires in COVID-19. Looking at the study overall: In each case, the material was cDNA or gDNA derived from T cells, B-cell-depleted T cells, or PBMCs.

The CDR3 is 13 amino acids. V was shortened by 8 bases and J by 10 bases, with 15 bases between the two germline ends. Germline V gene data show CDR1 as WSHSY and CDR2 as SAAADI. Assignments of participants to cohorts depended upon their own reported clinical history. Donors of Cohort 3 who recovered were those that had two negative PCRs, clearance, or symptom resolution. The chain carries TRBV10-2 and TRBJ1-6, with D maybe TRBD1 (5 bases). The source of this sequence is a woman in her sixties who had recovered from COVID-19. Sequenced material: PBMCs or T cells enriched from blood (not recorded which). CDR3 loop: CASRGELPSPLHF. The CDR3 bases are TGCGCCAGCCGGGGGGAACTCCCCTCACCCCTCCACTTT.